A selection of T cell receptor beta chains follows, all from one sample in a study of metastatic and nonmetastatic thyroid tumors. TCRdb re-analyzed the PCR reads through MiXCR. Of 30,000 to 35,000 clones listed, 29% are singletons. The material sequenced was blood. The receptors originated from a female donor with papillary thyroid cancer or a benign thyroid nodule (not recorded which). Some clones in this sample may be carry-over from other donors' samples. The CDR3 runs from the conserved cysteine through the conserved F or W.

J gene,V gene,CDR3 protein
TRBJ1-6,TRBV5-1,CASSLGGNSSLHF
TRBJ2-1,TRBV6-1,CASRGTGNYNEQFF
TRBJ1-1,TRBV25-1,CASSEGLDTEAFF
TRBJ2-7,TRBV6-1,CASTQNCHRVTHYEQYF
TRBJ2-1,TRBV27,CASGYVTRNEQFF
TRBJ1-1,TRBV6-1,CASSEGDGNAEAFF
TRBJ2-1,TRBV7-9,CASTDSTSGVQFF
TRBJ2-1,TRBV6-1,CASSEWASGHNEQFF
TRBJ1-5,TRBV20-1,CSALLSGTPPNVNQPQHF
TRBJ2-1,TRBV10-3,CAISEFSVVVEQFF
TRBJ1-2,TRBV11-2,CASSLDEGAGGYTF
TRBJ2-1,TRBV7-8,CASSPAGDPYNEQFF
TRBJ1-1,TRBV6-5,CAIGSNGQANEAFF
TRBJ2-5,TRBV20-1,CSAKSGGIQETQYF
TRBJ1-3,TRBV11-1,CASSLVIGRRSGNTIYF
TRBJ2-2,TRBV11-3,CASSTGPNTGELFF
TRBJ1-1,TRBV13,CASSTEQGRNTEAFF
TRBJ1-2,TRBV18,CASSPRLGQDRAYGYTF
TRBJ2-7,TRBV7-9,CASSLAQGFRHEQYF
TRBJ2-7,TRBV10-1,CASSESGPLSEQYF
TRBJ2-1,TRBV5-1,CASSLAVSSGRSEQFF
TRBJ1-1,TRBV20-1,CSTSGPWAFF
TRBJ2-1,TRBV6-5,CARRYSGAPYNEPFF
TRBJ2-7,TRBV6-1,CASSDWDRGDYEQYF
TRBJ2-7,TRBV7-2,CASCPVSGREQYF
TRBJ2-3,TRBV19,CASSIRDIPADTQYF
TRBJ2-3,TRBV5-4,CASSFPGTGVGTDTQYF
TRBJ2-5,TRBV3-1,CASSRFPGFETQYF
TRBJ2-3,TRBV6-4,CASSEGGTGGADTQYF
TRBJ2-7,TRBV28,CASRETSGSYEQYF
TRBJ2-1,TRBV11-2,CASSLIANSEQFF
TRBJ2-5,TRBV12-3/TRBV12-4,CASSLGQETQYF
TRBJ2-7,TRBV7-2,CASSSPGRTEQYF
TRBJ2-2,TRBV4-2,CASSQENQNTGELFF
TRBJ2-5,TRBV20-1,CSARDIGTSGGKGTQYF
TRBJ2-7,TRBV18,CASSPTGASGNEQYF
TRBJ2-7,TRBV20-1,CSARASRGDISYEQYF
TRBJ1-2,TRBV30,CAWSRLNYGYSF
TRBJ2-2,TRBV5-1,CASSLGPGRTNTGELFF
TRBJ1-2,TRBV20-1,CSAPWGESDYGYTF
TRBJ1-5,TRBV2,CASNAGGHQPQHF
TRBJ2-7,TRBV20-1,CSAPGTRFPYEQYF
TRBJ1-2,TRBV18,CASSPLLEGCTF
TRBJ1-1,TRBV19,CASSITAYTEAFF
TRBJ2-1,TRBV12-3/TRBV12-4,CASSRDRQGVNNEQFF
TRBJ2-1,TRBV9,CASSVGQGYNEQFF
TRBJ1-6,TRBV20-1,CSARDPGGVGSPLHF
TRBJ2-2,TRBV11-2,CANSPGRTSGFVTGELFF
TRBJ1-5,TRBV19,CASSPGTGWNQPQHF
TRBJ2-3,TRBV5-1,CASILGRGGWDTDTQYF
TRBJ2-5,TRBV5-1,CASSLSGAQETQYF